The 26 T cell receptor beta chains presented below share a single source sample, sequenced in a study of breast tumors, draining lymph nodes, adjacent tissues. One entry per CDR3 protein results from TCRdb running MiXCR on the multiplex PCR reads. This sample has about 200,000 distinct CDR3 sequences, with 25% to 40% found just once. Breast cancer patients provided tissue from their axillary draining lymph nodes. Sequenced input: axillary lymph node tissue. The receptors here all came from a female donor with breast cancer. Some clones in this sample may be carry-over from other donors' samples.

This clonotype occurred many times. J is TRBJ2-3 and V is TRBV11-2, with 9 bases fitting TRBD2. V lost 4 bases, J lost 0 bases, and 8 bases stayed unmatched. The CDR3 spans 17 residues. Per the germline V gene, CDR1 is SGHAT and CDR2 is FQNNGV. CDR3 sequence reads: CASSSYPSGESTDTQYF. As DNA, the CDR3 is TGTGCCAGCAGCTCCTACCCTAGCGGGGAAAGCACAGATACGCAGTATTTT.

The chain joins TRBV6-6 to TRBJ1-6; 12 bases agree with TRBD1. The germline V gene has CDR1 MNHNY and CDR2 SVGAGI (reference sequence). There are 16 residues in the CDR3. Germline trimming cut 6 bases from V and 6 bases from J; bases unmatched to any gene: 6. CDR3 coding DNA: TGTGCCAGCAGACCCCCGGGACAGGGGGCTAATTCACCCCTCCACTTT. Its translation: CASRPPGQGANSPLHF.

The rearrangement joins TRBV12-3 or TRBV12-4 to TRBJ2-5; 8 bases are a match to TRBD1. This CDR3 region has 16 residues. The V segment lost 6 bases and the J segment 5 bases; nucleotides outside the gene matches: 14. Here the CDR3 reads CASRGSGDRKWETQYF. The CDR3 DNA is TGTGCCAGCAGGGGTTCGGGGGACAGGAAGTGGGAGACCCAGTACTTC.

This clonotype was observed at least ten times. The J gene is TRBJ2-1, the V gene TRBV12-3 or TRBV12-4; TRBD1 matches 7 bases. The J segment lost 4 bases and the V segment lost 6 bases, leaving 3 bases of the junction unmatched. The CDR3 contains 13 residues. The CDR3 DNA reads TGTGCCAGCAGAAGGGACAGATACAATGAGCAGTTCTTC. Its protein product is CASRRDRYNEQFF.

V is TRBV6-4 and J is TRBJ2-1, with 11 bases identical to TRBD2. From germline, CDR1 is MRHNA and CDR2 SNTAGT. After removal of 5 bases from V and 9 bases from J, the junction contained 15 bases not matched to a gene. The CDR3 sequence is 17 residues long. For the CDR3, the DNA is TGTGCCAGCAGTCCGACTCTCGGTAGCGGGGGGGGTGGTGAGCAGTTCTTC. Amino acids: CASSPTLGSGGGGEQFF.

The chain employs TRBV6-2 or TRBV6-3 and TRBJ1-4, with TRBD1 matching 11 bases. Per the germline V gene, CDR1 is MNHEY and CDR2 is SVGEGT. J lost 7 bases, V lost 5 bases, and 18 bases had no gene match. The CDR3 loop spans 19 amino acids. The CDR3 loop is CASSARDSGADRGREKLFF. CDR3 DNA sequence: TGTGCCAGCAGTGCTAGAGACTCGGGGGCGGACAGGGGGCGTGAAAAACTGTTTTTT.

This clonotype was seen many times. This chain joins TRBV5-5 and TRBJ1-6; possible D gene TRBD1, 5 bases. CDR3 length: 15 amino acids. Germline V CDR1 and CDR2: SGHKS, YYEKEE (reference sequence). V lost 6 bases and J 6 bases, leaving 16 bases between the germline ends. CDR3 amino acids: CASIPPGGGNSPLHF. The CDR3 coding sequence is TGTGCCAGCATCCCGCCCGGGGGTGGTAATTCACCCCTCCACTTT.

The chain recombines TRBV11-2 with TRBJ1-1; TRBD1 agrees at 7 bases. V lost 8 bases to trimming and J lost 0 bases; unmatched junction nucleotides: 9. The CDR3 sequence is 15 residues long. From germline, CDR1 is SGHAT and CDR2 FQNNGV. CDR3 coding DNA: TGTGCCAGCTCACCGGGACAGAATATGAACACTGAAGCTTTCTTT. Encoded protein: CASSPGQNMNTEAFF.

A word on this clonotype: Given a much more abundant clone one base away, this may be a read error. The J gene is TRBJ2-1, the V gene TRBV20-1; D unresolved. Germline V gene lookup returns CDR1 DFQATT and CDR2 SNEGSKA (reference sequence). CDR3 length equals 14 residues. Trimming removed 3 bases from V and 9 bases from J, with 18 bases in between. The chain's CDR3 is CSASTAPPSAEQFF. DNA for the CDR3: TGCAGTGCTAGTACGGCCCCTCCCTCGGCTGAGCAGTTCTTC.

The rearrangement uses TRBV4-3 and TRBJ2-3, with D perhaps matching TRBD1 (5 bases). The germline V gene has CDR1 LGHNA and CDR2 YSLEER. V was pared by 1 base and J by 3 bases, with 11 bases between. The CDR3 has 15 residues. The CDR3 spells CASSQGKGWTDTQYF. The CDR3 DNA follows: TGCGCCAGCAGCCAAGGGAAGGGGTGGACAGATACGCAGTATTTT.

This clonotype was recorded many times. CDR3 nucleotide sequence: TGTGCCAGCTCACCACAAATTAGCAATCAGCCCCAGCATTTT. Translation gives CASSPQISNQPQHF. V and J are TRBV18 and TRBJ1-5, with unresolved D. Trimming shortened V by 1 base and J by 0 bases, and 4 bases separated the two germline ends. CDR3 length equals 14 residues. The germline gives CDR1 KGHSH, CDR2 LQKENI. The full variable domain, with the rest looked up from reference TRBV18 and TRBJ1-5, is NAGVMQNPRHLVRRRGQEARLRCSPMKGHSHVYWYRQLPEEGLKFMVYLQKENIIDESGMPKERFSAEFPKEGPSILRIQQVVRGDSAAYFCASSPQISNQPQHFGDGTRLSIL.

In this sample, this clonotype turned up many times. V and J are TRBV19 and TRBJ2-3, with no clear D. Germline loops: CDR1 LNHDA, CDR2 SQIVND (reference sequence). CDR3 length equals 14 residues. Between the trimmed V and J ends, which lost 1 base and 4 bases, there was a span of 9 bases. The CDR3 DNA reads TGTGCCAGTAGTATAGCCCCTCCTTCAGATACGCAGTATTTT. Translation gives CASSIAPPSDTQYF.

This clonotype was counted ten times or more. The chain carries TRBV5-5 and TRBJ1-6, with D uncertain. The CDR3 is 16 residues long. V gave up 2 bases and J gave up 9 bases, with 18 bases separating them. Germline values: CDR1 SGHKS, CDR2 YYEKEE (reference sequence). This CDR3 reads CASSFGSEGSGSPLHF. In DNA form, the CDR3 reads TGTGCCAGCAGCTTTGGATCGGAGGGATCAGGTTCACCCCTCCACTTT.

For this clonotype: A much more abundant neighbour one base away suggests this may be a read error. The chain recombines TRBV6-6 with TRBJ2-1; 8 bases map to TRBD2. The length of the CDR3 is 13 residues. Losses at the gene ends were 8 bases for V and 8 bases for J; bases not matched to a gene: 8. Germline V lookup: CDR1 MNHNY, CDR2 SVGAGI (reference sequence). Here the CDR3 reads CASGRGGSHEQFF. DNA of the CDR3: TGTGCCAGCGGCCGGGGGGGCTCCCATGAGCAGTTCTTC.

For the CDR3, the DNA is TGTGCCAGCGGCTCGGGACAGGGTGGCGGCGGGGAGCTGTTTTTT. This codes for CASGSGQGGGGELFF. V usage is TRBV9 and J usage is TRBJ2-2; 9 bases line up with TRBD1. V lost 7 bases to trimming and J lost 7 bases; unmatched junction nucleotides: 11. Germline CDR1 is SGDLS and CDR2 is YYNGEE. This CDR3 comprises 15 residues.

This rearrangement joins TRBV24-1 to TRBJ1-6, with D possibly TRBD1 on 5 matching bases. V gave up 1 base and J gave up 6 bases, with 12 bases separating them. Germline V gene sequence: CDR1 KGHDR, CDR2 SFDVKD. This CDR3 is built from 16 residues. This CDR3 reads CATSDFGRDFNSPLHF. Here the CDR3 DNA reads TGTGCCACCAGTGATTTCGGCAGGGACTTTAATTCACCCCTCCACTTT.

The V call is TRBV29-1, the J call TRBJ2-1; the D gene is possibly TRBD1 (5 bases). Trimming cost V 8 bases and J 9 bases, with 14 bases left between them. This CDR3 is built from 11 residues. From germline, CDR1 is SQVTM and CDR2 ANQGSEA. The CDR3 loop is CSQGGMGEQFF. For the CDR3, the DNA is TGCAGCCAGGGTGGTATGGGTGAGCAGTTCTTC.

Many counts were recorded for this clonotype. The CDR3 reads CASSRTLAGGDYEQYF. As DNA, the CDR3 is TGTGCCAGCAGCCGAACACTAGCGGGGGGCGACTACGAGCAGTACTTC. This chain connects TRBV3-1 to TRBJ2-7, with 12 bases matching TRBD2. The CDR3 length is 16 residues. The V gene's germline CDR1 is LGHDT and CDR2 YNNKEL (reference sequence). V lost 4 bases, J lost 3 bases, and 7 bases stayed unmatched.

This clonotype was recorded many times. The chain is built from TRBV2 and TRBJ2-7; 7 bases are shared with TRBD2. The CDR3 contains 14 residues. Germline CDR1 SNHLY, CDR2 FYNNEI. V dropped 3 bases and J dropped 2; count of bases not matched to a gene: 4. The CDR3 DNA reads as TGTGCCAGCAGTGAGGAGCGGGATACCTACGAGCAGTACTTC. Translating gives CASSEERDTYEQYF.

This clonotype was detected only once. The chain couples TRBV6-7 to TRBJ2-3; possibly TRBD1 or TRBD2 for D (6 bases each). TRBV6-7 is classed as an ORF, of uncertain function. The CDR3 contains 18 residues. V shed 4 bases and J shed 0 bases, with 20 bases lying between them. The chain's CDR3 is CASSWGARLQTSTDTQYF. In nucleotides, the CDR3 is TGTGCCAGCAGTTGGGGGGCGAGACTGCAAACTAGCACAGATACGCAGTATTTT.

This clonotype was observed a handful of times. Possible read error: a much larger clone is one base away. The rearrangement joins TRBV19 to TRBJ2-7; TRBD1 or TRBD2 may be the D gene (5 bases each). Germline CDR1 and CDR2: LNHDA and SQIVND (reference sequence). This CDR3 has 16 residues. This CDR3 is CASTRVRGPDDSERYF. The CDR3 DNA reads TGTGCCAGTACCCGAGTTCGGGGTCCGGATGACAGCGAGCGGTACTTC.

With respect to this clonotype: A clone one base away is much larger, so this may be a read error. The rearrangement links TRBV18 to TRBJ2-7, with 8 bases lining up with TRBD2. This CDR3 is 14 amino acids long. CDR1 KGHSH and CDR2 LQKENI come from the germline V gene. With 3 bases clipped from V and 7 bases from J, the junction kept 8 bases outside the gene matches. Written as DNA, the CDR3 is TGTGCCAGCTCACCTGGGACTAGTGGCGGAGAGCAGTACTTC. This sequence encodes CASSPGTSGGEQYF.

This clonotype came up many times. The gene calls are TRBV20-1 and TRBJ2-1, with D tentatively TRBD1 (6 bases). Germline V gene sequence: CDR1 DFQATT, CDR2 SNEGSKA (reference sequence). This CDR3 region has 13 residues. V shed 3 bases and J shed 9 bases, with 15 bases lying between them. CDR3 nucleotides: TGCAGTGCTAGTTCCGGGAAAGGGGGTGAGCAGTTCTTC. It codes for CSASSGKGGEQFF.

A note on this clonotype: At one of its ends the junction is not consistent with the germline gene, which may arise from a read error. The V gene is TRBV18, the J gene TRBJ1-4; the D gene is possibly TRBD1 (5 bases). Looked up from germline, CDR1 is KGHSH and CDR2 is LQKENI. The CDR3 spans 15 residues. CDR3 sequence reads: CASSPPDSRNEKLVF. CDR3 bases: TGTGCCAGCTCCCCTCCAGACAGCCGAAATGAAAAACTGGTTTTT.

This clonotype was detected ten times or more. The J gene is TRBJ2-7, the V gene TRBV4-3; 7 positions match TRBD1. CDR3 size: 14 residues. V lost 4 bases to trimming and J lost 1 base; unmatched junction nucleotides: 4. Germline V gene lookup returns CDR1 LGHNA and CDR2 YSLEER. The CDR3 nucleotides are TGCGCCAGCAGCCTCGGACAGGATTCCTACGAGCAGTACTTC. It yields the protein CASSLGQDSYEQYF.

This clonotype was seen ten or more times. The rearrangement joins TRBV9 to TRBJ2-7, with D possibly being TRBD1 (5 bases). Germline V gene sequence: CDR1 SGDLS, CDR2 YYNGEE. The CDR3 runs 14 residues. The V end lost 0 bases, the J end lost 0 bases, and 7 bases lay between the germline ends. The DNA of the CDR3 is TGTGCCAGCAGCGTAGGGGGCCACTCCTACGAGCAGTACTTC. It is translated as CASSVGGHSYEQYF.